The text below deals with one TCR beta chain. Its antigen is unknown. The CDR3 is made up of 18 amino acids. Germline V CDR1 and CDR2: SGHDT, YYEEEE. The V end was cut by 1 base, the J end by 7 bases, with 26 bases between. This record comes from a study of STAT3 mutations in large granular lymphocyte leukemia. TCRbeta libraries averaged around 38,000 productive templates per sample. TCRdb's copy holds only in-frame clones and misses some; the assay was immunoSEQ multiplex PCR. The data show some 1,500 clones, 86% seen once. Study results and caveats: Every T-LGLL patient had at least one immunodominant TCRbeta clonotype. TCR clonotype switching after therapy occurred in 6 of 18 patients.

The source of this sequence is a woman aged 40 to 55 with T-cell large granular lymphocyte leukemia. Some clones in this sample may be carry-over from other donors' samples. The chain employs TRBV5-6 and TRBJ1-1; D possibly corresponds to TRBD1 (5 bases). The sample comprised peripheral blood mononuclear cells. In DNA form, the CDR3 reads TGTGCCAGCAGCTTGTGGGCGGAAGGGGTCAGGGTCTGGGGTGAAGCTTTCTTT. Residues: CASSLWAEGVRVWGEAFF.